This TCR beta chain was sequenced in a study of beta chain features in type 1 diabetes. Overall study findings and caveats: The study left unresolved whether HLA type influences TCRB rearrangement.

cDNA synthesis used the whole RNA isolate, giving expressed TCRB sequences. Each sample of naive, central memory or regulatory T cells had, on average, around 3.5 million reads. The assay was immunoSEQ multiplex PCR, and TCRdb's table has in-frame clones only and misses some. The data hold about 930,000 clones, with about a sixth observed a single time. CDR3 length: 15 amino acids. The V gene's germline CDR1 is LGHNA and CDR2 YNFKEQ. J lost 2 bases, V lost 4 bases, and 5 bases had no gene match. A remark on this clone: The antigen remains undetermined.

V gene TRBV4-2 combines with J gene TRBJ2-3, with TRBD1 identical over 8 bases. The receptor's source is a woman aged 18-29 years in good health. Specimen: naive CD4+ T cells from blood. Here the CDR3 reads CASSRTGSDTDTQYF. DNA of the CDR3: TGTGCCAGCAGCCGGACAGGGTCCGACACAGATACGCAGTATTTT.